The rows below give T cell receptor beta chains drawn from one sample of a study of CXCR3-negative and CXCR3-positive naive CD8 T cells. No DNA is given; TCRdb re-called the 5' RACE reads and lists each CDR3 protein once. There are under 75,000 distinct CDR3 sequences in the sample, with around 4% held by the top ten. Material for sequencing was naive CXCR3- CD8+ T cells from blood. The receptor source for this set is a human donor in good health. Some clones in this sample may be carry-over from other donors' samples. Both conserved end residues are part of each CDR3. The size field is filled for only some rows; it gives once, few, many or a size class.

J	size	V	CDR3
TRBJ2-7	NA	TRBV28	CASRADFDNSYEQYF
TRBJ2-7	NA	TRBV6-6	CASSPQVSYEQYF
TRBJ2-7	NA	TRBV5-5	CASSLGDRVYEQYF
TRBJ1-1	NA	TRBV27	CASSLLPRDTMNTEAFF
TRBJ1-1	NA	TRBV5-1	CASSLVVGEAFF
TRBJ2-1	NA	TRBV7-9	CASSPINSNNEQFF
TRBJ2-1	NA	TRBV11-2	CASSLGSGSGNEQFF
TRBJ1-1	NA	TRBV5-1	CASSSGGRDTEAFF
TRBJ2-1	NA	TRBV9	CASSVGGGPLGEQFF
TRBJ1-1	NA	TRBV29-1	CSVDHSNTEAFF
TRBJ2-1	NA	TRBV20-1	CSAGGLEAYNEQFF
TRBJ2-3	NA	TRBV29-1	CSVFEEDTQYF
TRBJ2-1	NA	TRBV29-1	CSVEGLSWEKPFF
TRBJ2-1	NA	TRBV7-6	CASSSSFGGEYNEQFF
TRBJ1-5	NA	TRBV19	CASSIIGNQPQHF
TRBJ1-1	NA	TRBV7-9	CASSLPGPDTEAFF
TRBJ2-1	NA	TRBV7-9	CASSLLMHNEQFF
TRBJ2-1	NA	TRBV27	CASSFVNLYNEQFF
TRBJ2-7	NA	TRBV5-6	CASGTGRPYEQYF
TRBJ1-4	NA	TRBV29-1	CSVEGGYEKLFF
TRBJ2-2	NA	TRBV3-1	CASSPREGGELFF
TRBJ2-7	NA	TRBV24-1	CATSDVRDTYEQYF
TRBJ1-1	medium-sized	TRBV29-1	CSVETPRGINTEAFF
TRBJ1-5	NA	TRBV28	CASSPTGANQPQHF
TRBJ1-5	NA	TRBV5-1	CASSYEGAGQPQHF
TRBJ2-7	NA	TRBV29-1	CSVEGGQGFYEQYF
TRBJ2-7	NA	TRBV4-3	CASGQGHEQYF